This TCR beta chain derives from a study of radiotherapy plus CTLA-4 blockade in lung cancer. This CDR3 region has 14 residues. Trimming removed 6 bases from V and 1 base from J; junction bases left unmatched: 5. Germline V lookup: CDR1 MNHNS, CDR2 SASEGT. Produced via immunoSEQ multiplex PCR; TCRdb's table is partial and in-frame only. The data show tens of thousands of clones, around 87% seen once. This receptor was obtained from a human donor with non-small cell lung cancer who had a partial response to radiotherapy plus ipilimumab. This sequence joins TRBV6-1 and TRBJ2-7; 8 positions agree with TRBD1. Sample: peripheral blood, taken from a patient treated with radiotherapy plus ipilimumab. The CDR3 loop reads CASSLDRVSYEQYF. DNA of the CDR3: TGTGCCAGCAGCTTGGACAGGGTTTCCTACGAGCAGTACTTC.